These 32 T cell receptor beta chains were sequenced from one sample in a study of shared T cell receptors in the human thymus (dated by TCRdb to the early 2020s). Library construction relied on the immunoSEQ multiplex PCR assay. TCRdb holds this immuneACCESS table with in-frame rearrangements only. Some clones are missing; in checked studies, unresolved V genes explain under half, and the rest has no known cause. The table for this sample lists hundreds of thousands of clones; roughly 74% of them were counted only once. About 0.012% of the sample goes to the ten largest clones. This sample was also put to use in a study of human thymus T cells.

Specimen: thymocytes. The receptors were gathered from a boy younger than two with a congenital heart defect. Donor details come from another sample of the same person, matched by shared clones.

The chain recombines TRBV11-2 with TRBJ1-3; D is unresolved. Germline V gene data show CDR1 as SGHAT and CDR2 as FQNNGV. The V gene lost 5 bases and the J gene lost 0 bases, with 14 bases spanning the gap. The CDR3 is 16 residues long. Here the CDR3 DNA reads TGTGCCAGCAGCCGGCGGGCGGCTTCCTCTGGAAACACCATATATTTT. Protein product: CASSRRAASSGNTIYF.

V usage is TRBV6-5 and J usage is TRBJ1-5; D unresolved. V was trimmed by 0 bases and J by 7 bases, leaving 7 bases between them. The length of the CDR3 is 13 residues. The germline gives CDR1 MNHEY, CDR2 SVGAGI. CDR3 coding DNA: TGTGCCAGCAGTTACTCATTCGGGCAGCCCCAGCATTTT. This encodes CASSYSFGQPQHF.

This chain links TRBV27 with TRBJ1-4, with TRBD1 matching over 8 bases. Germline trimming cut 8 bases from V and 7 bases from J; bases unmatched to any gene: 9. Germline V CDR1 and CDR2: MNHEY, SMNVEV (reference sequence). This CDR3 is built from 14 residues. The CDR3 sequence: CASRDRGLSEKLFF. The DNA for the CDR3 is TGTGCCAGCCGTGACAGGGGTCTGAGTGAAAAACTGTTTTTT.

The chain links TRBV6-4 to TRBJ2-7, with 7 bases lining up with TRBD1. Trimming at V came to 4 bases and at J to 3 bases, leaving 6 bases not matched to a gene. Per germline, CDR1 MRHNA and CDR2 SNTAGT. The length of the CDR3 is 14 residues. The CDR3 sequence is CASSAQAGGYEQYF. In DNA form, the CDR3 reads TGTGCCAGCAGTGCCCAGGCAGGGGGCTACGAGCAGTACTTC.

This rearrangement joins TRBV27 to TRBJ1-5; D possibly corresponds to TRBD1 (5 bases). Germline-derived CDR1 and CDR2 are MNHEY and SMNVEV (reference sequence). With 4 bases removed from V and 3 bases from J, the gap between germline ends came to 10 bases. This CDR3 is 14 amino acids long. The CDR3, as DNA: TGTGCCAGCAGTTCCAGGGTCTCCAATCAGCCCCAGCATTTT. It codes for CASSSRVSNQPQHF.

The V call is TRBV28, the J call TRBJ2-7; TRBD1 matches at 9 bases. V gave up 5 bases and J gave up 1 base; unmatched junction bases: 15. Germline assignment: CDR1 MDHEN and CDR2 SYDVKM. The CDR3 extends over 18 amino acids. The CDR3 reads CASSRSRDRALYSYEQYF. The CDR3 DNA follows: TGTGCCAGCAGTCGGTCCCGGGACAGGGCCCTCTATTCCTACGAGCAGTACTTC.

The chain is built from TRBV7-6 and TRBJ2-1, with D perhaps TRBD2 (5 bases). Trimming removed 1 base from V and 6 bases from J, with 7 bases in between. Germline V lookup: CDR1 SGHVS, CDR2 FNYEAQ. This CDR3 contains 13 residues. CDR3 in amino acids: CASSLVGSNEQFF. CDR3 nucleotide sequence: TGTGCCAGCAGCTTAGTTGGGAGCAATGAGCAGTTCTTC.

Comment on this clone: As the CDR3 is not closed by the conserved phenylalanine or tryptophan, this likely results from a read error. Because the CDR3's place on the DNA is in doubt, the DNA is left out and the CDR3 is given as listed by TCRdb. The chain employs TRBV5-1 and TRBJ2-7; TRBD2 is the table's D call and was not checked against the DNA. Germline CDR1 is SGHRS and CDR2 is YFSETQ. The CDR3 sequence runs 13 residues, both termini included. CDR3 sequence reads: CASSGGPPVAGAY.

The chain joins TRBV28 to TRBJ2-5; tentative D call: TRBD2 (7 bases). Germline CDR1 MDHEN, CDR2 SYDVKM. V dropped 5 bases and J dropped 6 bases, with 16 bases sitting between them. The length of the CDR3 is 14 residues. The CDR3 reads CASSPGGVGKTQYF. The CDR3 nucleotides read TGTGCCAGCAGTCCGGGGGGCGTCGGGAAGACCCAGTACTTC.

This chain connects TRBV7-3 to TRBJ2-3; tentative D call: TRBD2 (6 bases). V gave up 1 base and J gave up 1 base, with 18 bases separating them. The CDR3 sequence is 18 residues long. Germline V CDR1 and CDR2: SGHTA, FQGTGA. The CDR3 DNA follows: TGTGCCAGCAGCTTAAGAGGGCCGGGAGAGGGCGGCACAGATACGCAGTATTTT. Translating gives CASSLRGPGEGGTDTQYF.

V gene TRBV28 combines with J gene TRBJ2-7; 12 nucleotides align to TRBD2. Germline trimming cut 1 base from V and 2 bases from J; bases unmatched to any gene: 15. This CDR3 spans 20 amino acids. Germline assignment: CDR1 MDHEN and CDR2 SYDVKM. The CDR3: CASSLSPTTSGRPETYEQYF. In DNA form, the CDR3 reads TGTGCCAGCAGTTTATCCCCCACGACTAGCGGGAGACCGGAAACCTACGAGCAGTACTTC.

This clone was counted between two and nine times. Additional DNA sequences in this sample encode the identical CDR3. The CDR3 sequence: CASSIGQGSTGELFF. The CDR3 DNA is TGTGCCAGTAGTATTGGACAGGGAAGTACCGGGGAGCTGTTTTTT. The chain links TRBV19 to TRBJ2-2; TRBD1 matches at 8 bases. V shed 3 bases and J 5 bases; nucleotides not matched to a gene: 5. The CDR3 contains 15 residues. Germline loops: CDR1 LNHDA, CDR2 SQIVND (reference sequence).

This sequence joins TRBV18 and TRBJ1-3; tentatively, D is TRBD1 (5 bases). Per germline, CDR1 KGHSH and CDR2 LQKENI. There are 15 residues in the CDR3. With 2 bases removed from V and 0 bases from J, the gap between germline ends came to 8 bases. The CDR3 region is CASSPGADSGNTIYF. The CDR3 bases are TGTGCCAGCTCACCAGGGGCAGACTCTGGAAACACCATATATTTT.

The chain joins TRBV19 to TRBJ2-7; 9 bases map to TRBD2. Germline trimming cut 3 bases from V and 6 bases from J; bases unmatched to any gene: 9. The CDR3 is 15 residues long. Per germline, CDR1 LNHDA and CDR2 SQIVND (reference sequence). The CDR3 DNA follows: TGTGCCAGTAGTATCGGTAGCGGGAGCTGGGGCGAGCAGTACTTC. Protein sequence: CASSIGSGSWGEQYF.

The rearrangement uses TRBV7-2 and TRBJ2-5; D may be TRBD2 (6 bases). Germline lookup yields CDR1 SGHTA and CDR2 FQGNSA. Trimming stripped 1 base from V and 5 bases from J, with 23 bases between. The CDR3 runs 18 residues. The CDR3 loop is CASSLGSSVLIWRETQYF. The CDR3 DNA reads TGTGCCAGCAGCTTAGGTTCTAGCGTATTAATCTGGCGGGAGACCCAGTACTTC.

J is TRBJ2-7 and V is TRBV7-2; 11 bases match TRBD2. Trimming took 5 bases from V and 3 from J; bases not matched to a gene: 9. Germline V gene sequence: CDR1 SGHTA, CDR2 FQGNSA. The CDR3 spans 16 residues. DNA of the CDR3: TGTGCCAGCAGCAGCCCCCCGGGACTAGCGGTCTACGAGCAGTACTTC. Amino acids: CASSSPPGLAVYEQYF.

As for this clone: The same CDR3 also results from other DNA sequences found in this sample. This chain connects TRBV4-3 to TRBJ2-2; the D gene is possibly TRBD1 (5 bases). Germline CDR1 is LGHNA and CDR2 is YSLEER. V was pared by 0 bases and J by 4 bases, with 6 bases between. CDR3 length equals 14 residues. As DNA, the CDR3 is TGCGCCAGCAGCCAAGATACAGGCACCGGGGAGCTGTTTTTT. Its protein product is CASSQDTGTGELFF.

V gene TRBV27 combines with J gene TRBJ2-5; TRBD1 agrees at 7 bases. This CDR3 region has 16 residues. Germline CDR1 and CDR2: MNHEY and SMNVEV (reference sequence). Unmatched junction bases numbered 14, after V lost 6 bases and J lost 4 bases. The CDR3 spells CASSSDRPEIRETQYF. The CDR3 DNA reads as TGTGCCAGCAGCTCGGACAGGCCAGAGATTAGAGAGACCCAGTACTTC.

The V call is TRBV29-1, the J call TRBJ1-1, with 7 bases identical to TRBD1. Germline V gene sequence: CDR1 SQVTM, CDR2 ANQGSEA. The CDR3 sequence is 14 residues long. The V segment lost 2 bases and the J segment 4 bases; nucleotides outside the gene matches: 7. CDR3 residues: CSVERQGEGTEAFF. As DNA, the CDR3 is TGCAGCGTTGAAAGACAGGGAGAGGGCACTGAAGCTTTCTTT. The full variable domain, with the rest looked up from reference TRBV29-1 and TRBJ1-1, is SAVISQKPSRDICQRGTSLTIQCQVDSQVTMMFWYRQQPGQSLTLIATANQGSEATYESGFVIDKFPISRPNLTFSTLTVSNMSPEDSSIYLCSVERQGEGTEAFFGQGTRLTVV.

The rearrangement joins TRBV5-1 to TRBJ2-2; D perhaps matches TRBD2 (7 bases). This CDR3 is 16 amino acids long. V was cut by 3 bases and J by 3 bases, with 15 bases left in between. Germline V gene data show CDR1 as SGHRS and CDR2 as YFSETQ. The CDR3 loop is CASSSPGGQHTGELFF. The DNA for the CDR3 is TGCGCCAGCAGCTCCCCGGGGGGCCAACACACCGGGGAGCTGTTTTTT.

The chain joins TRBV4-1 to TRBJ1-1; 7 bases fit TRBD1. V lost 2 bases and J lost 0; bases outside the gene matches: 3. Per germline, CDR1 MGHRA and CDR2 YSYEKL. This CDR3 contains 15 residues. The CDR3 here is CASSQKTGLNTEAFF. In DNA, the CDR3 is TGCGCCAGCAGCCAAAAGACAGGGCTGAACACTGAAGCTTTCTTT.

The genes are TRBV27 and TRBJ2-2, with 8 positions matching TRBD2. The CDR3 consists of 14 residues. J lost 5 bases, V lost 5 bases, and 4 bases had no gene match. Germline V gene lookup returns CDR1 MNHEY and CDR2 SMNVEV (reference sequence). In DNA, the CDR3 is TGTGCCAGCAGTGACACGGGGGGGACCGGGGAGCTGTTTTTT. Amino acids: CASSDTGGTGELFF.

This chain joins TRBV10-2 and TRBJ2-2; 11 bases are a match to TRBD2. Trimming removed 6 bases from V and 5 bases from J; junction bases left unmatched: 8. Germline V gives CDR1 WSHSY, CDR2 SAAADI. This CDR3 region has 16 residues. CDR3 DNA sequence: TGCGCCAGCAGCCGGACTAGCGGGCCTGAGACCGGGGAGCTGTTTTTT. Translated, it gives CASSRTSGPETGELFF.

In the case of this clone: This sample also contains other DNA sequences that code for the same CDR3. The chain is built from TRBV5-1 and TRBJ2-3; 11 bases are a match to TRBD2. This CDR3 comprises 15 residues. The V and J ends lost 3 bases and 3 bases, in that order; junction bases with no gene match: 3. Germline CDR1 SGHRS, CDR2 YFSETQ. In nucleotides, the CDR3 is TGCGCCAGCAGCTCTACTAGCGGGAGAACAGATACGCAGTATTTT. It specifies CASSSTSGRTDTQYF. The variable domain in full, with the rest retrieved from reference TRBV5-1 and TRBJ2-3, is KAGVTQTPRYLIKTRGQQVTLSCSPISGHRSVSWYQQTPGQGLQFLFEYFSETQRNKGNFPGRFSGRQFSNSRSEMNVSTLELGDSALYLCASSSTSGRTDTQYFGPGTRLTVL.

The chain uses TRBV6-5 and TRBJ1-5; possibly TRBD1 for D (5 bases). The CDR3 is 16 amino acids. Germline V gene sequence: CDR1 MNHEY, CDR2 SVGAGI. Trimming pared 0 bases from V and 0 bases from J, leaving 9 bases between. DNA for the CDR3: TGTGCCAGCAGTTACTCAGGCAGGGTTAGCAATCAGCCCCAGCATTTT. Amino acids: CASSYSGRVSNQPQHF.

The rearrangement links TRBV15 to TRBJ2-3, with no clear D. The V gene's germline CDR1 is LNHNV and CDR2 YYDKDF (reference sequence). V was cut by 0 bases and J by 4 bases, with 20 bases left in between. The CDR3 covers 18 residues. The CDR3 DNA is TGTGCCACCAGCAGAGACCTACACCGATTTGGCGCGGCAGATACGCAGTATTTT. Translation gives CATSRDLHRFGAADTQYF.

V usage is TRBV2 and J usage is TRBJ2-7; 8 nucleotides match TRBD2. J lost 2 bases, V lost 8 bases, and 8 bases had no gene match. The germline CDR1 and CDR2 sequences are SNHLY and FYNNEI. The CDR3 covers 14 residues. The CDR3 DNA reads as TGTGCCAGCGCCGCTATAGCGGGGACCTACGAGCAGTACTTC. Translating gives CASAAIAGTYEQYF.

The chain recombines TRBV7-9 with TRBJ2-5, with a weak D call TRBD2 (5 bases). This CDR3 has 13 amino acids. Trimming stripped 7 bases from V and 2 bases from J, with 11 bases between. In germline, CDR1 is SEHNR, CDR2 FQNEAQ (reference sequence). This CDR3 is CASIRAAQETQYF. The CDR3 bases are TGTGCCAGCATTCGAGCGGCACAAGAGACCCAGTACTTC.

The V and J genes are TRBV7-6 and TRBJ2-5; possible D gene TRBD1, 6 bases. CDR3 length: 17 residues. V shed 0 bases and J shed 1 base, with 15 bases lying between them. In germline, CDR1 is SGHVS, CDR2 FNYEAQ. The CDR3 nucleotides read TGTGCCAGCAGCTTAGCGTATGGACAGAACCTCCAAGAGACCCAGTACTTC. It codes for CASSLAYGQNLQETQYF. The entire variable domain, with the rest obtained from reference TRBV7-6 and TRBJ2-5, is as follows: GAGVSQSPRYKVTKRGQDVALRCDPISGHVSLYWYRQALGQGPEFLTYFNYEAQQDKSGLPNDRFSAERPEGSISTLTIQRTEQRDSAMYRCASSLAYGQNLQETQYFGPGTRLLVL.

This clone was counted once. The J gene is TRBJ2-7, the V gene TRBV29-1; tentative D call: TRBD2 (6 bases). The V end lost 7 bases, the J end lost 7 bases, and 17 bases lay between the germline ends. The CDR3 has 12 residues. Germline V gene lookup returns CDR1 SQVTM and CDR2 ANQGSEA. DNA for the CDR3: TGCAGCGCCTCGGGGAGGCCGGGAGAGCAGTACTTC. Translating it yields CSASGRPGEQYF.

The V and J genes are TRBV30 and TRBJ2-7; 8 nucleotides align to TRBD1. The CDR3 contains 14 residues. Trimming at V came to 3 bases and at J to 2 bases, leaving 6 bases not matched to a gene. CDR1 is GTSNPN, CDR2 SVGIG, per germline (reference sequence). CDR3 in DNA: TGTGCCTGGAGACCGGACAGGGTGGCCTACGAGCAGTACTTC. Translation: CAWRPDRVAYEQYF.

V gene TRBV28 combines with J gene TRBJ2-6; 7 nucleotides match TRBD1. The J segment lost 0 bases and the V segment lost 8 bases, leaving 1 base of the junction unmatched. The CDR3 is 14 amino acids. Germline V gene data show CDR1 as MDHEN and CDR2 as SYDVKM. CDR3 nucleotides: TGTGCCAGCGGGACAGCCTCTGGGGCCAACGTCCTGACTTTC. Translated, it gives CASGTASGANVLTF. The variable domain in full, with the rest retrieved from reference TRBV28 and TRBJ2-6, is DVKVTQSSRYLVKRTGEKVFLECVQDMDHENMFWYRQDPGLGLRLIYFSYDVKMKEKGDIPEGYSVSREKKERFSLILESASTNQTSMYLCASGTASGANVLTFGAGSRLTVL.